Below, 22 T cell receptor beta chains from the same sample are listed, as sequenced in a study of blood T cell repertoires in COVID-19. The repertoire was sequenced with immunoSEQ multiplex PCR; TCRdb's copy has only in-frame clones and lacks some. The sample comprises tens of thousands of clones, roughly 87% of which are singletons, and 3% to 3.5% rests with the top ten. Sequences were obtained from peripheral blood. The receptors originated from a man between 50 and 59 years old with active COVID-19.

The V gene is TRBV7-9, the J gene TRBJ1-4; D uncertain. The CDR3 extends over 13 amino acids. V lost 0 bases and J 8 bases, leaving 7 bases between the germline ends. Per germline, CDR1 SEHNR and CDR2 FQNEAQ (reference sequence). The CDR3, as DNA: TGTGCCAGCAGCTTAGCCGTCAGGGAAAAACTGTTTTTT. It encodes CASSLAVREKLFF.

V and J are TRBV5-1 and TRBJ1-1; 7 bases map to TRBD1. The CDR3 runs 14 residues. Losses at the gene ends were 0 bases for V and 4 bases for J; bases not matched to a gene: 3. Germline CDR1 SGHRS, CDR2 YFSETQ. CDR3: CASSLGSGGTEAFF. The CDR3 DNA reads TGCGCCAGCAGCTTGGGATCAGGGGGCACTGAAGCTTTCTTT.

The rearrangement uses TRBV10-3 and TRBJ1-6; D is perhaps TRBD1 (5 bases). V lost 2 bases and J lost 1, with 9 bases in between. The CDR3 consists of 16 residues. CDR1 is ENHRY and CDR2 is SYGVKD in the germline V gene. CDR3 protein: CAISEIGGSYNSPLHF. The CDR3 DNA reads TGTGCCATCAGTGAGATCGGGGGGTCCTATAATTCACCCCTCCACTTT.

The chain joins TRBV19 to TRBJ1-5; no reliable D call. CDR3 size: 13 residues. Germline CDR1 and CDR2: LNHDA and SQIVND (reference sequence). Trimming stripped 2 bases from V and 4 bases from J, with 6 bases between. CDR3 protein: CASSIQANQPQHF. DNA for the CDR3: TGTGCCAGTAGTATACAGGCGAATCAGCCCCAGCATTTT.

The chain links TRBV11-2 to TRBJ2-4, with D possibly being TRBD1 (6 bases). The germline V and J ends were trimmed by 3 bases and 7 bases, with 22 bases remaining between them. Per the germline V gene, CDR1 is SGHAT and CDR2 is FQNNGV. CDR3 length: 17 residues. In DNA, the CDR3 is TGTGCCAGCAGCTTCTACGACATCGGGACATTTAAGAACATTCAGTACTTC. Its translation is CASSFYDIGTFKNIQYF.

This chain connects TRBV25-1 to TRBJ2-4, with D unclear. From germline, CDR1 is MGHDK and CDR2 SYGVNS. The CDR3 covers 11 residues. V was pared by 6 bases and J by 7 bases, with 7 bases between. CDR3 protein: CASSSLNIQYF. The CDR3 nucleotides are TGTGCCAGCAGCTCTCTCAACATTCAGTACTTC.

The rearrangement joins TRBV6-2 or TRBV6-3 to TRBJ2-1; 7 bases align to TRBD1. The CDR3 runs 18 residues. Per the germline V gene, CDR1 is MNHEY and CDR2 is SVGEGT. Losses at the gene ends were 0 bases for V and 8 bases for J; bases not matched to a gene: 16. The CDR3, as DNA: TGTGCCAGCAGTTACTCCCCCAGGGGGAGTGGTATCGACTATGAGCAGTTCTTC. Translation: CASSYSPRGSGIDYEQFF.

This chain links TRBV19 with TRBJ1-4; no clear D gene. Germline values: CDR1 LNHDA, CDR2 SQIVND (reference sequence). Trimming took off 2 bases at V and 4 bases at J, with 11 bases between the two ends. There are 15 residues in the CDR3. The CDR3 protein is CASSIRTAVNEKLFF. The CDR3 nucleotides are TGTGCCAGTAGTATACGTACAGCAGTTAATGAAAAACTGTTTTTT.

The gene calls are TRBV3-1 (or the pseudogene TRBV3-2) and TRBJ2-5, with D maybe TRBD1 (6 bases). The V gene's germline CDR1 is LGHDT and CDR2 YNNKEL (reference sequence). This CDR3 spans 15 amino acids. Trimming stripped 4 bases from V and 1 base from J, with 13 bases between. The CDR3 sequence is CASSLPGTSQETQYF. The CDR3 DNA follows: TGTGCCAGCAGCCTTCCCGGGACATCCCAAGAGACCCAGTACTTC.

Worth noting for this clone: At the DNA level, this CDR3 is encoded by other sequences in the same sample as well. The rearrangement uses TRBV11-2 and TRBJ2-3, with a possible D match to TRBD2 (5 bases). Germline CDR1 reads SGHAT; CDR2 reads FQNNGV. The CDR3 length is 13 residues. Trimming took off 5 bases at V and 6 bases at J, with 12 bases between the two ends. CDR3 in amino acids: CASSLTPGDTQYF. CDR3 bases: TGTGCCAGCAGCCTTACACCGGGGGATACGCAGTATTTT.

The gene calls are TRBV19 and TRBJ2-1; the D gene is possibly TRBD2 (6 bases). V lost 6 bases to trimming and J lost 1 base, with 13 bases between them. In germline, CDR1 is LNHDA, CDR2 SQIVND (reference sequence). The CDR3 runs 15 residues. The CDR3 here is CASSLSGPSYNEQFF. DNA for the CDR3: TGTGCCAGTAGCTTAAGCGGGCCATCCTACAATGAGCAGTTCTTC.

There are a few counts of this clone. This chain joins TRBV20-1 and TRBJ1-2, with D tentatively TRBD1 (6 bases). The CDR3 is 17 residues long. The germline CDR1 and CDR2 sequences are DFQATT and SNEGSKA (reference sequence). The germline V and J ends were trimmed by 3 bases and 7 bases, with 27 bases remaining between them. The CDR3: CSASGMLGPGGSFGYTF. The CDR3 nucleotides read TGCAGTGCTAGTGGGATGTTGGGTCCGGGGGGCTCTTTTGGCTACACCTTC.

The chain links TRBV27 to TRBJ2-7; tentative D call: TRBD1 (5 bases). V was trimmed by 5 bases and J by 6 bases, leaving 17 bases between them. Germline-derived CDR1 and CDR2 are MNHEY and SMNVEV (reference sequence). The CDR3 is 14 amino acids. The CDR3 loop reads CASSRFQGPFEQYF. The CDR3 DNA follows: TGTGCCAGCAGTCGGTTTCAGGGTCCTTTCGAGCAGTACTTC.

The chain uses TRBV5-1 and TRBJ2-2; D not resolved. Trimming cost V 1 base and J 7 bases, with 8 bases left between them. This CDR3 is built from 13 residues. Germline values: CDR1 SGHRS, CDR2 YFSETQ. The CDR3 here is CASSLRVRGELFF. The DNA for the CDR3 is TGCGCCAGCAGCTTGCGGGTTCGCGGGGAGCTGTTTTTT.

The rearrangement links TRBV9 to TRBJ1-1; perhaps TRBD1 as D (5 bases). This CDR3 has 13 residues. Germline V CDR1 and CDR2: SGDLS, YYNGEE. Trimming removed 4 bases at V and 7 bases at J, with 14 bases between. CDR3 loop: CASSLQEGYEAFF. The CDR3 bases are TGTGCCAGCAGCCTACAGGAGGGGTATGAAGCTTTCTTT.

J is TRBJ2-5 and V is TRBV4-1; D perhaps matches TRBD1 (6 bases). V was shortened by 4 bases and J by 4 bases, with 16 bases between the two germline ends. The length of the CDR3 is 15 residues. CDR1 MGHRA and CDR2 YSYEKL come from the germline V gene. CDR3 DNA sequence: TGCGCCAGCAGCCCCCACCAGGGGCGAGGAGAGACCCAGTACTTC. This gives the protein CASSPHQGRGETQYF.

The gene calls are TRBV5-4 and TRBJ1-1; perhaps TRBD1 as D (6 bases). The CDR3 consists of 13 residues. Germline V lookup: CDR1 SGHNT, CDR2 YYREEE (reference sequence). V dropped 4 bases and J dropped 2 bases, with 9 bases sitting between them. This CDR3 reads CASSLTGNTEAFF. Here the CDR3 DNA reads TGTGCCAGCAGCCTGACAGGTAACACTGAAGCTTTCTTT.

V is TRBV6-5 and J is TRBJ1-2; the D gene is possibly TRBD1 (6 bases). Trimming removed 8 bases at V and 7 bases at J, with 20 bases between. Germline lookup yields CDR1 MNHEY and CDR2 SVGAGI. CDR3 length: 14 residues. CDR3 DNA sequence: TGTGCCAGCCGCGGGGGGGGCTACTATGGTGGCTACACCTTC. Its protein is CASRGGGYYGGYTF.

This sequence joins TRBV13 and TRBJ1-1, with 7 bases matching TRBD1. The V gene end was trimmed by 5 bases and the J gene end by 4 bases; junction bases not matched to a gene: 10. The CDR3 extends over 15 amino acids. CDR1 PRHDT and CDR2 FYEKMQ come from the germline V gene (reference sequence). The CDR3 region is CASSTTGAGTTEAFF. The CDR3 DNA follows: TGTGCCAGCAGCACCACAGGGGCGGGGACCACTGAAGCTTTCTTT.

This rearrangement joins TRBV20-1 to TRBJ1-1, with 9 bases lining up with TRBD1. Germline assignment: CDR1 DFQATT and CDR2 SNEGSKA (reference sequence). The CDR3 totals 18 residues. Losses at the gene ends were 3 bases for V and 1 base for J; bases not matched to a gene: 15. CDR3 region: CSASGGGQGLPGNTEAFF. CDR3 coding DNA: TGCAGTGCTAGTGGGGGGGGACAGGGCCTGCCGGGGAACACTGAAGCTTTCTTT.

The J gene is TRBJ2-7, the V gene TRBV6-5; D is possibly TRBD2 (6 bases). In germline, CDR1 is MNHEY, CDR2 SVGAGI. The CDR3 contains 14 residues. Between the trimmed V and J ends, which lost 8 bases and 4 bases, there was a span of 18 bases. The CDR3: CASERGIGEYEQYF. The CDR3 region has the DNA TGTGCCAGCGAACGGGGGATAGGGGAATACGAGCAGTACTTC.

This clone was seen a few times. CDR3 region: CSSVPGTSGGSSYNEQFF. The CDR3 bases are TGCAGCAGCGTTCCGGGCACTAGCGGGGGGAGCTCCTACAATGAGCAGTTCTTC. The chain combines TRBV29-1 with TRBJ2-1; 12 bases fit TRBD2. V shed 8 bases, J shed 0 bases, and the junction held 14 bases outside the gene matches. Germline V gene sequence: CDR1 SQVTM, CDR2 ANQGSEA. This CDR3 comprises 18 residues.